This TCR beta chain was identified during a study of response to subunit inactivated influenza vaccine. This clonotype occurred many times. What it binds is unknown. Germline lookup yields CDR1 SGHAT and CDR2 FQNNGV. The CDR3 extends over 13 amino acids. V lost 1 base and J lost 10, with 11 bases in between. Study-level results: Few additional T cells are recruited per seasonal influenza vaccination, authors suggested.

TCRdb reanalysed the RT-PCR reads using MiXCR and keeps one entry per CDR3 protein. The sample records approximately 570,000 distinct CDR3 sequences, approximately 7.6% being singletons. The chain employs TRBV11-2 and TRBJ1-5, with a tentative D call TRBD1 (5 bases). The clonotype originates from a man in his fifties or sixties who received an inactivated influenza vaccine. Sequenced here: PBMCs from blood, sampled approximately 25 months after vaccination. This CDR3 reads CASSLGGVQPQHF. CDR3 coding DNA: TGTGCCAGCAGCTTAGGGGGGGTTCAACCCCAGCATTTT.